This TCR beta chain was recorded in a study of blood T cell repertoires in COVID-19. Data came from immunoSEQ multiplex PCR; TCRdb stores just in-frame clones and leaves some out. The sample lists approximately 250,000 clones, approximately 86% occurring once. The junction had 15 bases not matched to a gene; V was cut back by 1 base and J by 5 bases. This CDR3 comprises 18 residues. Germline loops: CDR1 GTSNPN, CDR2 SVGIG (reference sequence). The chain joins TRBV30 to TRBJ2-3, with TRBD2 matching over 10 bases. This TCR was recovered from a man aged 25-45 years with active or convalescent COVID-19. The specimen sequenced was peripheral blood. CDR3 DNA: TGTGCCTGGAGTGCAACGACCCGGACTAGCGGACTACGAGATACGCAGTATTTT. Its translation: CAWSATTRTSGLRDTQYF.